The 11 T cell receptor beta chains below all came from one sample that was sequenced in a study of neurological immune-mediated disorders. TCRdb reanalysed the 5' RACE reads using MiXCR and keeps one entry per CDR3 protein. The sample comprises 78,000 or so distinct CDR3 sequences, about 5.5% of which are singletons, and 2% to 2.5% rests with the top ten. The sample comprised PBMCs. The receptors stem from a woman in her 30s with multiple sclerosis.

This clonotype was seen at least ten times. The chain links TRBV20-1 to TRBJ2-7; 8 bases fit TRBD1. Losses at the gene ends were 5 bases for V and 2 bases for J; bases not matched to a gene: 2. There are 12 residues in the CDR3. Germline V CDR1 and CDR2: DFQATT, SNEGSKA (reference sequence). The CDR3: CSAAGGPYEQYF. The CDR3 region has the DNA TGCAGTGCTGCAGGGGGCCCCTACGAGCAGTACTTC.

In its sample, this clonotype was seen many times. The chain combines TRBV5-1 with TRBJ2-2; D call uncertain. V lost 6 bases to trimming and J lost 5 bases, with 14 bases between them. The CDR3 contains 14 residues. Germline V CDR1 and CDR2: SGHRS, YFSETQ. This chain's CDR3 is CASTLKLRTGELFF. The CDR3 DNA is TGCGCCAGCACCCTCAAGCTTAGGACCGGGGAGCTGTTTTTT.

In its sample, this clonotype was seen many times. This chain uses TRBV3-1 with TRBJ2-2; D tentatively fits TRBD1 or TRBD2 (6 bases each). The CDR3 runs to 16 residues. The ends were cut back, 4 bases at V and 9 bases at J, with 21 bases in the middle. Germline loops: CDR1 LGHDT, CDR2 YNNKEL (reference sequence). As DNA, the CDR3 is TGTGCCAGCAGCCTCCCGACAGGAGGGCGGGTCAGGGAGCTGTTTTTT. This codes for CASSLPTGGRVRELFF.

This clonotype was observed at least ten times. The chain recombines TRBV9 with TRBJ2-1; tentatively, D is TRBD1 or TRBD2 (5 bases each). CDR1 and CDR2 (germline): SGDLS, YYNGEE. The CDR3 spans 16 residues. V shed 0 bases and J shed 4 bases, with 14 bases lying between them. The CDR3 nucleotides read TGTGCCAGCAGCGTAGGGAAGGGTGGGGGTTACAATGAGCAGTTCTTC. Translating it yields CASSVGKGGGYNEQFF.

This clonotype was seen ten or more times. V and J are TRBV20-1 and TRBJ1-1; D possibly corresponds to TRBD1 (6 bases). CDR1 and CDR2 from the germline V gene are DFQATT and SNEGSKA (reference sequence). The CDR3 totals 16 residues. Between the trimmed V and J ends, which lost 3 bases and 4 bases, there was a span of 21 bases. In DNA form, the CDR3 reads TGCAGTGCTAGTAAACCGGTCGGGGGCGCGGGCACTGAAGCTTTCTTT. It encodes CSASKPVGGAGTEAFF.

Ten or more counts support this clonotype. The chain employs TRBV20-1 and TRBJ2-3; 9 positions agree with TRBD2. Germline V gene lookup returns CDR1 DFQATT and CDR2 SNEGSKA (reference sequence). Trimming at V came to 8 bases and at J to 0 bases, leaving 6 bases not matched to a gene. The CDR3 is 14 amino acids. This CDR3 reads CSTRGLASTDTQYF. Written as DNA, the CDR3 is TGCAGTACAAGGGGACTAGCTAGCACAGATACGCAGTATTTT.

In this sample, this clonotype turned up many times. This chain uses TRBV28 with TRBJ2-1, with TRBD1 identical over 7 bases. The CDR3 has 14 residues. The ends lost 3 bases at V and 7 bases at J; junction bases unmatched: 6. CDR1 MDHEN and CDR2 SYDVKM come from the germline V gene. In DNA, the CDR3 is TGTGCCAGCAGTTTTGGTGGGACAGTTAATGAGCAGTTCTTC. Its protein product is CASSFGGTVNEQFF.

This clonotype was detected ten times or more. The rearrangement joins TRBV20-1 to TRBJ2-5; D is uncertain. Germline V gene data show CDR1 as DFQATT and CDR2 as SNEGSKA (reference sequence). There are 13 residues in the CDR3. Trimming took off 4 bases at V and 5 bases at J, with 14 bases between the two ends. CDR3 coding DNA: TGCAGTGCTACTCGGGTGGTGCGGGAGACCCAGTACTTC. The encoded protein is CSATRVVRETQYF.

This CDR3 is CASSLGRGVSRLAKNIQYF. CDR3 coding DNA: TGTGCCAGCAGTTTAGGAAGGGGAGTTTCCCGTCTAGCCAAAAACATTCAGTACTTC. The chain joins TRBV27 to TRBJ2-4, with D perhaps TRBD1 or TRBD2 (5 bases each). This CDR3 is built from 19 residues. Germline loops: CDR1 MNHEY, CDR2 SMNVEV (reference sequence). V was clipped by 2 bases and J by 0 bases, with 20 bases between them.

This clonotype was detected many times. CDR3: CASSLPVPTPGNIQYF. CDR3 nucleotide sequence: TGTGCCAGCAGTTTACCCGTGCCGACGCCAGGAAACATTCAGTACTTC. The V gene is TRBV28, the J gene TRBJ2-4, with unresolved D. The germline V and J ends were trimmed by 2 bases and 6 bases, with 17 bases remaining between them. CDR1 is MDHEN and CDR2 is SYDVKM in the germline V gene. The CDR3 has 16 residues.

The chain couples TRBV6-2 or TRBV6-3 to TRBJ2-3, with 15 bases aligning to TRBD2. Losses at the gene ends were 3 bases for V and 6 bases for J; bases not matched to a gene: 10. Per the germline V gene, CDR1 is MNHEY and CDR2 is SVGEGT. The CDR3 consists of 18 residues. The CDR3 nucleotides are TGTGCCAGCAGTTATCAGGAGGGACTAGCGGGAGGAGCTGATACGCAGTATTTT. Its translation is CASSYQEGLAGGADTQYF.